These 23 T cell receptor beta chains originate from one sample sequenced in a study of T cell repertoires in cytomegalovirus infection. TCRdb ran MiXCR on the reads and lists one entry per CDR3 protein. The profile shows about 680,000 distinct CDR3 sequences, 20% to 25% of them singletons. Sample: CD8+ T cells from PBMCs. All receptors come from a human donor in good health (CMV status not recorded). Some clones in this sample may be carry-over from other donors' samples.

The chain combines TRBV27 with TRBJ1-6, with 9 bases fitting TRBD1. The V gene end was trimmed by 8 bases and the J gene end by 4 bases; junction bases not matched to a gene: 6. The germline V gene has CDR1 MNHEY and CDR2 SMNVEV (reference sequence). The CDR3 runs to 15 residues. CDR3 in amino acids: CASQPGQGYNSPLHF. The CDR3 DNA reads as TGTGCCAGCCAACCGGGACAGGGATATAATTCACCCCTCCACTTT.

This clonotype has a count of ten or more. This chain connects TRBV6-5 to TRBJ2-1; 7 positions match TRBD2. V trimming: 2 bases; J trimming: 7 bases; junction bases outside the gene matches: 5. CDR1 is MNHEY, CDR2 SVGAGI, per germline. The CDR3 totals 14 residues. The CDR3 nucleotides are TGTGCCAGCAGTTACGGGGGGGAATTGAATGAGCAGTTCTTC. Amino acid sequence: CASSYGGELNEQFF.

The rearrangement links TRBV5-6 to TRBJ2-1; 9 bases are a match to TRBD1. The CDR3 length is 15 residues. V lost 8 bases, J lost 6 bases, and 12 bases stayed unmatched. Germline V gives CDR1 SGHDT, CDR2 YYEEEE. CDR3 sequence reads: CARTAPGQGFNEQFF. The CDR3 DNA sequence: TGTGCCAGAACGGCTCCGGGACAGGGTTTCAATGAGCAGTTCTTC. The full variable domain, in which reference TRBV5-6 and TRBJ2-1 provide the parts outside the CDR3, is DAGVTQSPTHLIKTRGQQVTLRCSPKSGHDTVSWYQQALGQGPQFIFQYYEEEERQRGNFPDRFSGHQFPNYSSELNVNALLLGDSALYLCARTAPGQGFNEQFFGPGTRLTVL.

There are a few counts of this clonotype. V gene TRBV12-5 combines with J gene TRBJ2-2, with D tentatively TRBD1 or TRBD2 (5 bases each). Per germline, CDR1 LGHNT and CDR2 FRNRAP. Trimming stripped 2 bases from V and 3 bases from J, with 16 bases between. The CDR3 runs to 17 residues. CDR3 region: CASGLILGELDTGELFF. The DNA of the CDR3 is TGTGCTAGTGGTTTGATATTAGGGGAGTTGGACACCGGGGAGCTGTTTTTT.

This clonotype was counted only a few times. V usage is TRBV12-3 or TRBV12-4 and J usage is TRBJ2-1; possible D gene TRBD2, 5 bases. This CDR3 region has 12 residues. The germline V and J ends were trimmed by 7 bases and 15 bases, with 19 bases remaining between them. The CDR3 nucleotides are TGTGCCAGCACCCTAACTCCCCTAGCCTGGTTCTTC. This codes for CASTLTPLAWFF.

The J gene is TRBJ2-7, the V gene TRBV4-2; 7 bases are shared with TRBD1. Unmatched junction bases numbered 9, after V lost 3 bases and J lost 4 bases. The CDR3 sequence is 15 residues long. CDR1 LGHNA and CDR2 YNFKEQ come from the germline V gene. CDR3 in amino acids: CASSQLTGPQYEQYV. Here the CDR3 DNA reads TGTGCCAGCAGCCAGCTGACAGGGCCCCAGTACGAGCAGTACGTC.

The table lists this clonotype with a few counts. This chain joins TRBV15 and TRBJ2-7; 11 bases align to TRBD1. The CDR3 sequence is 16 residues long. Per germline, CDR1 LNHNV and CDR2 YYDKDF (reference sequence). V dropped 5 bases and J dropped 2; count of bases not matched to a gene: 8. CDR3 loop: CATSVPGQGGTYEQYF. The CDR3 bases are TGTGCCACCAGCGTTCCGGGACAGGGGGGAACCTACGAGCAGTACTTC.

This clonotype was seen only a few times. This chain links TRBV5-5 with TRBJ1-2; TRBD1 aligns across 7 bases. Trimming took 4 bases from V and 5 from J; bases not matched to a gene: 8. The CDR3 spans 14 residues. Germline V lookup: CDR1 SGHKS, CDR2 YYEKEE (reference sequence). The CDR3 region is CASSPETGQYGYTF. CDR3 coding DNA: TGTGCCAGCAGCCCTGAGACAGGGCAATATGGCTACACCTTC. Looking up the rest from reference TRBV5-5 and TRBJ1-2 gives the full variable domain: DAGVTQSPTHLIKTRGQQVTLRCSPISGHKSVSWYQQVLGQGPQFIFQYYEKEERGRGNFPDRFSARQFPNYSSELNVNALLLGDSALYLCASSPETGQYGYTFGSGTRLTVV.

The chain recombines TRBV19 with TRBJ1-1; 9 positions match TRBD1. Germline V gene sequence: CDR1 LNHDA, CDR2 SQIVND (reference sequence). CDR3 length: 17 amino acids. V was pared by 9 bases and J by 1 base, with 15 bases of the junction left unmatched. The CDR3 here is CASRRDRVPRKNTEAFF. The CDR3 DNA follows: TGTGCCAGCCGACGGGACAGGGTACCTAGAAAGAACACTGAAGCTTTCTTT.

This clonotype was counted between two and nine times. The CDR3 loop reads CASSHLDGTAPLPPDTQYF. The CDR3 DNA reads as TGCGCCAGCAGCCATCTCGACGGGACTGCGCCGCTGCCCCCAGATACGCAGTATTTT. V gene TRBV4-1 combines with J gene TRBJ2-3; possible D gene TRBD2, 6 bases. The germline gives CDR1 MGHRA, CDR2 YSYEKL. V was trimmed by 3 bases and J by 4 bases, leaving 26 bases between them. CDR3 length equals 19 residues.

This clonotype was recorded a few times. This CDR3 is CASSYRGEWETQYF. The DNA for the CDR3 is TGTGCCAGCAGTTACCGGGGGGAGTGGGAGACCCAGTACTTC. The chain couples TRBV6-6 to TRBJ2-5, with 7 bases identical to TRBD2. V shed 2 bases, J shed 5 bases, and the junction held 5 bases outside the gene matches. The CDR3 length is 14 residues. Germline-derived CDR1 and CDR2 are MNHNY and SVGAGI (reference sequence).

This clonotype was seen a single time. The gene calls are TRBV6-2 or TRBV6-3 and TRBJ1-2; TRBD1 is a possible D gene (5 bases). The CDR3 sequence is 14 residues long. V shed 10 bases and J shed 2 bases, with 17 bases lying between them. CDR1 and CDR2 (germline): MNHEY, SVGEGT. The CDR3 DNA reads TGTGCCAACACCTGGGACCCGGCGAACTATGGCTACACCTTC. As protein: CANTWDPANYGYTF.

In DNA, the CDR3 is TGTGCCAGCAGTTTATCGAGTGGGCGGGGGCAGTTCTTC. Amino acid sequence: CASSLSSGRGQFF. V gene TRBV27 combines with J gene TRBJ2-1; possibly TRBD2 for D (6 bases). Trimming took off 0 bases at V and 12 bases at J, with 12 bases between the two ends. Germline CDR1 MNHEY, CDR2 SMNVEV (reference sequence). This CDR3 contains 13 residues.

This clonotype was found a few times. The rearrangement uses TRBV7-8 and TRBJ1-2, with D perhaps matching TRBD1 (6 bases). V dropped 5 bases and J dropped 6 bases, with 13 bases sitting between them. The CDR3 loop spans 13 amino acids. CDR1 is SGHVS, CDR2 FQNEAQ, per germline. The CDR3 region is CASSTDRSDGYTF. The CDR3 DNA is TGTGCCAGCAGCACGGACAGAAGTGATGGCTACACCTTC.

This clonotype occurred many times. The chain uses TRBV28 and TRBJ2-3; 11 nucleotides line up with TRBD2. The CDR3 loop spans 16 amino acids. V lost 4 bases and J lost 3; bases outside the gene matches: 6. The V gene's germline CDR1 is MDHEN and CDR2 SYDVKM. The CDR3 sequence is CASSSWASGGTDTQYF. The CDR3 DNA is TGTGCCAGCAGTTCCTGGGCTAGCGGGGGGACAGATACGCAGTATTTT.

This clonotype occurred a few times. The J gene is TRBJ1-1, the V gene TRBV12-3 or TRBV12-4; D is unclear. Trimming removed 4 bases at V and 1 base at J, with 7 bases between. This CDR3 has 13 residues. This CDR3 is CASSSIENTEAFF. In nucleotides, the CDR3 is TGTGCCAGCAGTTCGATCGAGAACACTGAAGCTTTCTTT.

The sample holds a few counts of this clonotype. In nucleotides, the CDR3 is TGTGCCAGTAGTATGGGGACCGTCAATGAGCAGTTCTTC. Translating it yields CASSMGTVNEQFF. The chain links TRBV19 to TRBJ2-1; D may match TRBD1 or TRBD2 (5 bases each). The V gene's germline CDR1 is LNHDA and CDR2 SQIVND (reference sequence). The CDR3 sequence is 13 residues long. V was shortened by 3 bases and J by 6 bases, with 9 bases between the two germline ends.

This clonotype was detected many times. The gene calls are TRBV7-2 and TRBJ2-7; no clear D gene. V was cut by 3 bases and J by 5 bases, with 5 bases left in between. The length of the CDR3 is 11 residues. The germline V gene encodes CDR1 SGHTA and CDR2 FQGNSA. The CDR3: CASSFSDEQYF. CDR3 in DNA: TGTGCCAGCAGCTTTAGTGACGAGCAGTACTTC.

This clonotype has ten or more counts. The CDR3 protein is CSARDQLGQGNNSPLHF. As DNA, the CDR3 is TGCAGTGCTAGAGACCAACTAGGCCAGGGCAATAATTCACCCCTCCACTTT. J is TRBJ1-6 and V is TRBV20-1, with D maybe TRBD1 (5 bases). Germline-derived CDR1 and CDR2 are DFQATT and SNEGSKA (reference sequence). The CDR3 extends over 17 amino acids. The V and J ends lost 0 bases and 5 bases respectively, with 17 bases between them.

This clonotype was seen ten or more times. The chain has TRBV7-8 and TRBJ1-1, with D possibly TRBD1 on 5 matching bases. The CDR3 length is 15 residues. V was cut by 4 bases and J by 6 bases, with 18 bases left in between. From germline, CDR1 is SGHVS and CDR2 FQNEAQ. In DNA form, the CDR3 reads TGTGCCAGCAGCTCAACTCAGGGAAGGGTCGCTGAAGCTTTCTTT. Translating it yields CASSSTQGRVAEAFF.

Remarks on this clonotype: The junction differs from germline at one of its ends, possibly a read error. This chain connects TRBV6-2 or TRBV6-3 to TRBJ1-5, with 10 bases matching TRBD1. Per germline, CDR1 MNHEY and CDR2 SVGEGT. The length of the CDR3 is 14 residues. The CDR3 is CVSSGTGVDQPQHF. As DNA, the CDR3 is TGTGTCAGCAGCGGGACAGGGGTAGATCAGCCCCAGCATTTT.

The gene calls are TRBV2 and TRBJ1-6, with D uncertain. The ends were cut back, 1 base at V and 0 bases at J, with 13 bases in the middle. This CDR3 contains 18 residues. Germline CDR1 and CDR2: SNHLY and FYNNEI. CDR3 nucleotides: TGTGCCAGCAGTGAAGGGCAGGTCATATCCTCCTATAATTCACCCCTCCACTTT. Protein: CASSEGQVISSYNSPLHF.

This clonotype has a handful of counts. The chain is built from TRBV6-6 and TRBJ2-3; D uncertain. V lost 11 bases to trimming and J lost 4 bases, with 1 base between them. The CDR3 is 8 residues long. CDR1 and CDR2 from the germline V gene are MNHNY and SVGAGI (reference sequence). The CDR3 nucleotides are TGTGCCGCAGATACGCAGTATTTT. Encoded protein: CAADTQYF.